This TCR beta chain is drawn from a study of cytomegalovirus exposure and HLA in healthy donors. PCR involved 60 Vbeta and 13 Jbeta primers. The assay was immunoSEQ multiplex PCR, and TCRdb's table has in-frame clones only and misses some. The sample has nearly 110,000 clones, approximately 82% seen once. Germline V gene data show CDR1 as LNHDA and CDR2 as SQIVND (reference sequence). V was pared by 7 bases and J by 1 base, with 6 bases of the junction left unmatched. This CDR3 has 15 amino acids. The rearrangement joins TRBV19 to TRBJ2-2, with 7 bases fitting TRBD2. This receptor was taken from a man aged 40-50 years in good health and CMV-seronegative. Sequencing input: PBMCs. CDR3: CASIQTGGNTGELFF. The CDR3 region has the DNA TGTGCCAGTATTCAAACGGGGGGGAACACCGGGGAGCTGTTTTTT.